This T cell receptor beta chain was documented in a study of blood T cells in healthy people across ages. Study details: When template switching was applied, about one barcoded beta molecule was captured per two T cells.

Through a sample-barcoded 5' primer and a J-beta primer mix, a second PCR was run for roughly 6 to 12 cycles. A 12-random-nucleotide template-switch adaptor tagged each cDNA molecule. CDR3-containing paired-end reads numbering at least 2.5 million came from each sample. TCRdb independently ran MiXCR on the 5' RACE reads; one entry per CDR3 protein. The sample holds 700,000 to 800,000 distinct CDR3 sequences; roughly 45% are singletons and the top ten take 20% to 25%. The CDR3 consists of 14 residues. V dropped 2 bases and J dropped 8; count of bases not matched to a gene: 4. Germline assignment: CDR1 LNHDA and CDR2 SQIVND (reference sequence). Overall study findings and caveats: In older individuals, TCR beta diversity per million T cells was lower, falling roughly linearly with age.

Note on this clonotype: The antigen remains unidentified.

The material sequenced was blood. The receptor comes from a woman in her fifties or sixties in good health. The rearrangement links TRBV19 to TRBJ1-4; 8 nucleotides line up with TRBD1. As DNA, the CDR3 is TGTGCCAGTAGTATACAGGGGGCGGAGGAAAAACTGTTTTTT. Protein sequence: CASSIQGAEEKLFF.